This T cell receptor beta chain was recorded in a study of blood T cell repertoires in COVID-19. The overall study: Samples came from the United States, Italy and Spain, spanning acute and convalescent COVID-19. PBMCs, B-cell-depleted T cells, or T cells were the source of the cDNA or gDNA that made up the material.

Germline V gene lookup returns CDR1 MDHEN and CDR2 SYDVKM. Trimming took 8 bases from V and 0 from J; bases not matched to a gene: 2. The CDR3 loop spans 13 amino acids. Methods used by the authors: Reference gene primer amplification yielded estimated nucleated cell counts. TCRdb's copy holds only in-frame clones and misses some; the assay was immunoSEQ multiplex PCR. V and J calls and clone size come straight from that table; D and trimming were deduced from the DNA. The profile shows some 48,000 clones, about nine tenths of them singletons. This clone was detected a few times. This likely stems from a read error, as it lies one base from a far larger clone.

The sequencing input was peripheral blood. This TCR was recovered from a woman of 80 years or more with acute or convalescent COVID-19. The chain links TRBV28 to TRBJ1-1, with 8 bases identical to TRBD1. CDR3 in DNA: TGTGCCAGCGGGGACAGGATGAACACTGAAGCTTTCTTT. Translated, it gives CASGDRMNTEAFF.